Below are 16 T cell receptor beta chains sequenced from a single sample in a study of T cell responses to AZD1222 COVID-19 vaccine (dated by TCRdb to the early 2020s). In the paper's terms, the time point label means: about 28 days (+/-7) after the second vaccine dose. The library was generated by the immunoSEQ multiplex PCR assay. Not all clones reach the TCRdb copy of this immuneACCESS table, which keeps in-frame sequences only. Checked studies attribute under half of the gap to unresolved V genes and leave the rest unexplained. This sample is represented by around 120,000 clones; around nine tenths of them were singletons. Of the sample, roughly 1% falls within the top ten clones. The sample was peripheral blood, taken 28 days after the second AZD1222 dose. Source of these receptors: an adult who received the AZD1222 COVID-19 vaccine.

The rearrangement links TRBV11-3 to TRBJ1-2; D is uncertain. The germline gives CDR1 SGHNT, CDR2 YENEEA. The V end lost 4 bases, the J end lost 7 bases, and 13 bases lay between the germline ends. The CDR3 covers 13 residues. The CDR3 sequence is CASSSGPATGYTF. CDR3 nucleotides: TGTGCCAGCAGCTCAGGCCCAGCGACTGGCTACACCTTC.

V is TRBV29-1 and J is TRBJ1-4; D might be TRBD1 (5 bases). V lost 1 base to trimming and J lost 13 bases, with 22 bases between them. Germline assignment: CDR1 SQVTM and CDR2 ANQGSEA. The CDR3 length is 15 residues. The CDR3 coding sequence is TGCAGCGTTGAAGTGAAGTCAGGGCCAACCGAGGGACTGTTTTTT. Translation gives CSVEVKSGPTEGLFF. Combining the CDR3 with reference TRBV29-1 and TRBJ1-4 gives the whole variable domain SAVISQKPSRDICQRGTSLTIQCQVDSQVTMMFWYRQQPGQSLTLIATANQGSEATYESGFVIDKFPISRPNLTFSTLTVSNMSPEDSSIYLCSVEVKSGPTEGLFFGSGTQLSVL.

This clone was observed a handful of times. The V and J genes are TRBV3-1 (or the pseudogene TRBV3-2) and TRBJ2-7; D is possibly TRBD1 (6 bases). From germline, CDR1 is LGHDT and CDR2 YNNKEL (reference sequence). Deletions cut 5 bases from V and 7 bases from J, with 9 bases between. CDR3 length equals 11 residues. Here the CDR3 DNA reads TGTGCCAGCAGCTTCGACAGGGAGCAGTACTTC. Protein sequence: CASSFDREQYF.

V usage is TRBV27 and J usage is TRBJ1-2, with D uncertain. Germline CDR1 and CDR2: MNHEY and SMNVEV (reference sequence). V was clipped by 0 bases and J by 4 bases, with 9 bases between them. This CDR3 is 14 amino acids long. The CDR3, as DNA: TGTGCCAGCAGTTTATCAGGGCAGACCTATGGCTACACCTTC. As protein: CASSLSGQTYGYTF.

J is TRBJ2-1 and V is TRBV7-9; TRBD2 aligns across 10 bases. CDR1 is SEHNR and CDR2 is FQNEAQ in the germline V gene (reference sequence). The CDR3 covers 16 residues. V shed 4 bases and J 7 bases; nucleotides not matched to a gene: 10. The DNA for the CDR3 is TGTGCCAGCAGCTCGAGGCACCTAGCGGGAGAGAATGAGCAGTTCTTC. Translated, it gives CASSSRHLAGENEQFF. The full variable domain, completed using reference TRBV7-9 and TRBJ2-1, is DTGVSQNPRHKITKRGQNVTFRCDPISEHNRLYWYRQTLGQGPEFLTYFQNEAQLEKSRLLSDRFSAERPKGSFSTLEIQRTEQGDSAMYLCASSSRHLAGENEQFFGPGTRLTVL.

V is TRBV19 and J is TRBJ1-3; no clear D gene. The CDR3 spans 15 residues. The germline gives CDR1 LNHDA, CDR2 SQIVND (reference sequence). The ends were cut back, 1 base at V and 0 bases at J, with 7 bases in the middle. The CDR3 DNA reads as TGTGCCAGTAGTATAGGGTACATCTCTGGAAACACCATATATTTT. It specifies CASSIGYISGNTIYF.

The chain uses TRBV30 and TRBJ2-1; possible D gene TRBD2, 5 bases. Trimming cost V 3 bases and J 2 bases, with 8 bases left between them. The V gene's germline CDR1 is GTSNPN and CDR2 SVGIG (reference sequence). This CDR3 region has 13 residues. The CDR3 sequence is CAWRSGAYNEQFF. The CDR3 DNA follows: TGTGCCTGGAGGAGCGGTGCCTACAATGAGCAGTTCTTC.

Here the CDR3 reads CASSTALGWEQYF. The CDR3 DNA is TGTGCCAGCAGCACCGCACTAGGGTGGGAGCAGTACTTC. The rearrangement joins TRBV7-9 to TRBJ2-7; the D gene is possibly TRBD2 (5 bases). V was cut by 5 bases and J by 7 bases, with 15 bases left in between. The CDR3 is 13 amino acids. Germline V gives CDR1 SEHNR, CDR2 FQNEAQ (reference sequence).

This chain uses TRBV7-9 with TRBJ1-3; D remains unclear. Germline V gives CDR1 SEHNR, CDR2 FQNEAQ (reference sequence). The CDR3 sequence is 16 residues long. V dropped 1 base and J dropped 0 bases, with 10 bases sitting between them. In nucleotides, the CDR3 is TGTGCCAGCAGCTTAGGGCGCCAGTTCTCTGGAAACACCATATATTTT. It encodes CASSLGRQFSGNTIYF.

This chain's CDR3 is CASSALQGNSPLHF. CDR3 bases: TGTGCCAGCAGTGCTCTCCAGGGAAATTCACCCCTCCACTTT. The chain combines TRBV25-1 with TRBJ1-6, with a weak D call TRBD1 (5 bases). V was clipped by 4 bases and J by 7 bases, with 11 bases between them. Germline V CDR1 and CDR2: MGHDK, SYGVNS. This CDR3 is built from 14 residues.

The chain combines TRBV7-9 with TRBJ2-4; D gene uncertain. V was trimmed by 5 bases and J by 3 bases, leaving 14 bases between them. Germline assignment: CDR1 SEHNR and CDR2 FQNEAQ (reference sequence). The CDR3 sequence is 15 residues long. CDR3 amino acids: CASSPRVIDKNIQYF. The CDR3 DNA reads TGTGCCAGCAGCCCTAGGGTTATCGACAAAAACATTCAGTACTTC. The whole variable domain, remainder taken from reference TRBV7-9 and TRBJ2-4, is DTGVSQNPRHKITKRGQNVTFRCDPISEHNRLYWYRQTLGQGPEFLTYFQNEAQLEKSRLLSDRFSAERPKGSFSTLEIQRTEQGDSAMYLCASSPRVIDKNIQYFGAGTRLSVL.

This clone showed up just once. The chain uses TRBV7-3 and TRBJ2-1, with D possibly TRBD1 on 5 matching bases. Per the germline V gene, CDR1 is SGHTA and CDR2 is FQGTGA. CDR3 length: 16 amino acids. The ends were cut back, 1 base at V and 8 bases at J, with 18 bases in the middle. This chain's CDR3 is CASSLIPRQSWDEQFF. CDR3 DNA: TGTGCCAGCAGCTTAATCCCCCGACAGTCTTGGGATGAGCAGTTCTTC.

The chain uses TRBV6-5 and TRBJ1-6, with D possibly being TRBD1 (5 bases). V was pared by 4 bases and J by 2 bases, with 12 bases between. CDR1 and CDR2 from the germline V gene are MNHEY and SVGAGI. The CDR3 consists of 16 residues. The CDR3 is CASSFGHAAYNSPLHF. The CDR3 DNA sequence: TGTGCCAGCAGTTTCGGACACGCCGCCTATAATTCACCCCTCCACTTT.

The V gene is TRBV3-1 (or the pseudogene TRBV3-2), the J gene TRBJ2-7, with D perhaps matching TRBD2 (6 bases). CDR3 length equals 13 residues. The ends were cut back, 1 base at V and 3 bases at J, with 7 bases in the middle. The germline CDR1 and CDR2 sequences are LGHDT and YNNKEL (reference sequence). Written as DNA, the CDR3 is TGTGCCAGCAGCCAAGGGACTAACTACGAGCAGTACTTC. Amino acids: CASSQGTNYEQYF.

The rearrangement uses TRBV7-3 and TRBJ2-1; D uncertain. CDR1 is SGHTA, CDR2 FQGTGA, per germline. V was shortened by 1 base and J by 0 bases, with 10 bases between the two germline ends. The CDR3 spans 16 residues. This CDR3 reads CASSLKRVSSYNEQFF. The CDR3 region has the DNA TGTGCCAGCAGCTTAAAACGCGTAAGCTCCTACAATGAGCAGTTCTTC.

A single count supports this clone. The chain links TRBV7-9 to TRBJ2-7; D is possibly TRBD1 (6 bases). The CDR3 sequence is 13 residues long. Germline V gene sequence: CDR1 SEHNR, CDR2 FQNEAQ (reference sequence). Trimming took off 3 bases at V and 1 base at J, with 7 bases between the two ends. CDR3 coding DNA: TGTGCCAGCAGCTTCGGACAGTCCTACGAGCAGTACTTC. Translating gives CASSFGQSYEQYF.